The 9 T cell receptor beta chains reported below all come from one sample, sequenced in a study of PD-L1 blockade in urothelial cancer. Some clones are missing from TCRdb's copy, which holds only in-frame ones; the method was immunoSEQ multiplex PCR. The repertoire includes fewer than 50,000 clones, 79% of them detected once, and more than 9% sits in the top ten. Stated time point: pretreatment peripheral blood. The sequences come from PBMCs, collected around atezolizumab (anti-PD-L1) treatment. The receptors here all came from a man between 65 and 79 years old with urothelial cancer.

The rearrangement links TRBV10-3 to TRBJ1-1; 10 positions match TRBD1. Germline V gene data show CDR1 as ENHRY and CDR2 as SYGVKD. The CDR3 length is 14 residues. V shed 4 bases and J 5 bases; nucleotides not matched to a gene: 4. The CDR3 spells CAISADRGQTEAFF. In DNA form, the CDR3 reads TGTGCCATCAGTGCCGACAGGGGGCAAACTGAAGCTTTCTTT.

This rearrangement joins TRBV11-2 to TRBJ2-5; possible D gene TRBD2, 7 bases. Germline-derived CDR1 and CDR2 are SGHAT and FQNNGV. Trimming removed 7 bases from V and 4 bases from J, with 25 bases in between. The CDR3 loop spans 17 amino acids. CDR3 protein: CASISRGRAELVETQYF. The CDR3 nucleotides read TGTGCCAGCATATCGAGGGGGAGGGCAGAATTGGTAGAGACCCAGTACTTC.

Here the CDR3 DNA reads TGTGCCAGCACCTACTGGGGGCTCCAAGAGACCCAGTACTTC. Amino acid sequence: CASTYWGLQETQYF. V usage is TRBV6-6 and J usage is TRBJ2-5; the D gene is possibly TRBD1 (6 bases). The CDR3 extends over 14 amino acids. Germline V gives CDR1 MNHNY, CDR2 SVGAGI (reference sequence). The germline V and J ends were trimmed by 7 bases and 1 base, with 13 bases remaining between them.

This rearrangement joins TRBV5-4 to TRBJ2-7; maybe TRBD1 (6 bases). V was trimmed by 4 bases and J by 6 bases, leaving 20 bases between them. CDR3 size: 15 residues. CDR1 is SGHNT and CDR2 is YYREEE in the germline V gene (reference sequence). In DNA form, the CDR3 reads TGTGCCAGCAGCCCGCGGGCGCAGGGGCAACCCGAGCAGTACTTC. Translated: CASSPRAQGQPEQYF.

V usage is TRBV4-2 and J usage is TRBJ2-7; TRBD1 aligns across 8 bases. The CDR3 has 14 amino acids. With V trimmed by 4 bases and J by 1 base, 3 bases remained unmatched. CDR1 is LGHNA and CDR2 is YNFKEQ in the germline V gene. CDR3 bases: TGTGCCAGCAGCCCACAGGGGGGATCCTACGAGCAGTACTTC. Its translation is CASSPQGGSYEQYF.

This clone came up once. The CDR3 region has the DNA TGCGCCAGCTCCATACAGGGGGGTTTCACAGATACGCAGTATTTT. This sequence encodes CASSIQGGFTDTQYF. The chain couples TRBV5-1 to TRBJ2-3, with TRBD1 matching over 8 bases. Germline V lookup: CDR1 SGHRS, CDR2 YFSETQ. The CDR3 runs 15 residues. V was pared by 7 bases and J by 2 bases, with 9 bases of the junction left unmatched.

This clone was counted once. The chain employs TRBV7-9 and TRBJ2-7; 8 nucleotides agree with TRBD1. Germline lookup yields CDR1 SEHNR and CDR2 FQNEAQ (reference sequence). The CDR3 has 17 residues. With V trimmed by 4 bases and J by 0 bases, 11 bases remained unmatched. The CDR3 sequence: CASSSPLAGQGSYEQYF. The CDR3, as DNA: TGTGCCAGCAGCTCCCCCCTCGCAGGACAGGGCTCCTACGAGCAGTACTTC.

The rearrangement uses TRBV5-4 and TRBJ2-7; the match to TRBD2 covers 12 bases. V dropped 3 bases and J dropped 3; count of bases not matched to a gene: 7. CDR1 SGHNT and CDR2 YYREEE come from the germline V gene (reference sequence). The CDR3 runs 16 residues. In nucleotides, the CDR3 is TGTGCCAGCAGCTCAAGCCTAGCGGGGGGGGTCTACGAGCAGTACTTC. It yields the protein CASSSSLAGGVYEQYF.

This sequence joins TRBV28 and TRBJ2-5; 9 nucleotides agree with TRBD2. Trimming at V came to 5 bases and at J to 5 bases, leaving 15 bases not matched to a gene. CDR1 is MDHEN and CDR2 is SYDVKM in the germline V gene. CDR3 length: 17 amino acids. CDR3 amino acids: CASSPLSAAGGRETQYF. The CDR3 nucleotides are TGTGCCAGCAGTCCCTTAAGTGCGGCGGGGGGGAGGGAGACCCAGTACTTC.